This TCR beta chain was observed in a study of T cells after posttransplantation cyclophosphamide (dated by TCRdb to 2015 to 2016). The study in broad terms: T cell repertoire reconstitution was tracked by TRB sequencing after myeloablative bone marrow transplantation in which posttransplantation cyclophosphamide was used as GVHD prophylaxis. TRB sequencing was also done on up to about 3 additional blood samples from 2 to 5.2 years after transplant in 3 patients, and on pretransplant blood from 4 patients. Blood from all 35 or so PTCy patients with 1-year posttransplant specimens was subjected to TRB sequencing. Public TRB sequences were compared against a database of over 3,500 sequences linked to responses to pathogens, tumor antigens, self-antigens and alloantigens. Because TRA and TRB clonality correlated tightly in roughly ten samples, later TCR analyses were limited to TRB. Antigen receptor sequencing was done on samples from over 30 PTCy-treated patients and from 15 to 20 related bone marrow donors of those patients. On the study overall, not on this receptor specifically: Across a few dozen patients, TRB clonality was highly associated with recipient CMV seropositivity and CMV reactivation, and diversity in PTCy patients was similar to diversity in CNI/methotrexate controls. Donor-recipient similarity was low at 1-2 months but rose over the first year, and later blood repertoires were often dominated by donor CD8+ memory clones. The TRB repertoires of T cells infiltrating skin or the GI tract showed only limited overlap with the TRB repertoires found in blood.

Genomic DNA was used for TRB sequencing, which was performed with the immunoSEQ assay at survey resolution or with the hsTCRB kit. Per the authors' processing: The immunoSEQ software handled the initial read processing, while the LymphoSeq R package was used for the repertoire analyses. For each TRB dataset, clonality was calculated as 1 minus normalized Shannon entropy, and the Gini coefficient was computed as well. Phenotypes of unsorted samples were inferred by mapping TRB sequences from sorted subsets of the recipient or donor onto the same recipient's unsorted samples. Here the immuneACCESS table is served through TCRdb, limited to in-frame sequences with V and J called. Missing clones are a known gap in these copies; in checked studies unresolved V genes cover under half, and the rest lacks a known reason. That table is the source of V, J and clone size, and D and trimming were worked out from the DNA. The sample has roughly 42,000 clones on record, about 90% of them singletons. The ten top clones hold 2% to 2.5% of the sample.

The label giving this sample's treatment or condition can be read as: high-dose cyclophosphamide on days +3 and +4 as single-agent GVHD prophylaxis. PTCy patients received busulfan and fludarabine conditioning, a related or unrelated marrow graft, and cyclophosphamide on days +3 and +4. The PTCy-treated patients were drawn from a prospective, multi-institutional clinical trial. Peripheral blood and bone marrow mononuclear cells were isolated by Ficoll-Hypaque density centrifugation and were cryopreserved. Comments on this clone: No antigen is known for it. Base qualities are missing; no much larger clone stands one base away.

The sequence was collected from a male patient between 55 and 70 years old who received an allogeneic stem cell transplant from a related donor and was CMV-positive. After a transplant, some T cells may be of graft donor origin. This specimen was PBMCs, taken roughly 60 days after allogeneic stem cell transplant with posttransplant cyclophosphamide.

The CDR3 loop reads CASSERLAGENTGELFF. In nucleotide form, the sequence is TGTGCCAGCAGCGAGCGACTAGCGGGGGAGAACACCGGGGAGCTGTTTTTT. The chain links TRBV9 with TRBJ2-2, and TRBD2 matches 12 of the central bases. Reading the germline V gene gives CDR1 SGDLS and CDR2 YYNGEE. Including cysteine and phenylalanine, the CDR3 has 17 amino acids. Kept here is only the CDR3 DNA, which spans 51 bases and is read in frame from base 1. At the junction V is shortened by 3 bases and J by 1 base; bases outside the gene matches: 4.